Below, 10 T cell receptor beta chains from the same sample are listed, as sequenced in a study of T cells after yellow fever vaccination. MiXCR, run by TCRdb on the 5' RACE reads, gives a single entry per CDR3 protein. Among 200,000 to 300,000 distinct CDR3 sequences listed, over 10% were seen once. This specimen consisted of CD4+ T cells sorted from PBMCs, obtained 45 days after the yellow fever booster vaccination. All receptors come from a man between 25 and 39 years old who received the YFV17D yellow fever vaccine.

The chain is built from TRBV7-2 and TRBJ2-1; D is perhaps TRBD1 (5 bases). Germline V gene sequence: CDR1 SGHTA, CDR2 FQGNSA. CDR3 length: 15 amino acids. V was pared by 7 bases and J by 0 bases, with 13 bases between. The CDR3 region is CASNLGRLSYNEQFF. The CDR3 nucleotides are TGTGCCAGCAATCTGGGGCGGCTCTCCTACAATGAGCAGTTCTTC.

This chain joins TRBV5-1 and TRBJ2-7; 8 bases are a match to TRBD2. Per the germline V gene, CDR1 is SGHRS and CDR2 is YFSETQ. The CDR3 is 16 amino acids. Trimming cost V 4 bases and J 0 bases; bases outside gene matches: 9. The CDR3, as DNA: TGCGCCAGCAGCCCGGGAGGGGCGATGAGCTCCTACGAGCAGTACTTC. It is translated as CASSPGGAMSSYEQYF.

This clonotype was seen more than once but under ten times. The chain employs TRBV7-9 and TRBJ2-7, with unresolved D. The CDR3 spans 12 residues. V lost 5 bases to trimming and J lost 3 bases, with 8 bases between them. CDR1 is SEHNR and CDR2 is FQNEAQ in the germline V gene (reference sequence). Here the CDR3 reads CASSQSLYEQYF. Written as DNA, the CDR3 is TGTGCCAGCAGCCAAAGCCTCTACGAGCAGTACTTC.

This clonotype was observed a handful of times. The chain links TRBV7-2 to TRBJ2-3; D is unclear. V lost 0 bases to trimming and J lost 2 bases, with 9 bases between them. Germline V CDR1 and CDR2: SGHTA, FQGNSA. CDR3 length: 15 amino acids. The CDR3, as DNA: TGTGCCAGCAGCTTAGCGGTTACCGTCACAGATACGCAGTATTTT. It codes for CASSLAVTVTDTQYF.

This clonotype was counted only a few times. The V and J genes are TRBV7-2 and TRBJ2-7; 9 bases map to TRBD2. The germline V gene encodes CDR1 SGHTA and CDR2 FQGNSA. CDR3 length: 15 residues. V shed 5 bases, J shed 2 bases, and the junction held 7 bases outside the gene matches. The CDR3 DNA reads TGTGCCAGCAGCAAAGTAGCGGGGGCCACCTACGAGCAGTACTTC. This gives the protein CASSKVAGATYEQYF.

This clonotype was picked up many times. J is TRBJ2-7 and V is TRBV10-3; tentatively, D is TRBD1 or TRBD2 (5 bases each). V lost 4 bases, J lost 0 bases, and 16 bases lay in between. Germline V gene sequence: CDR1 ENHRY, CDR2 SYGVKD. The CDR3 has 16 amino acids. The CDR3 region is CAISAFHWGSSYEQYF. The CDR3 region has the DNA TGTGCCATCAGTGCTTTTCATTGGGGGAGCTCCTACGAGCAGTACTTC.

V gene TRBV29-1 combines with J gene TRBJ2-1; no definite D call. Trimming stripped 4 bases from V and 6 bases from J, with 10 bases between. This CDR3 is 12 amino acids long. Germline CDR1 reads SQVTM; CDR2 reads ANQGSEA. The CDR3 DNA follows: TGCAGCGTTGGCGCAGTCCCCAATGAGCAGTTCTTC. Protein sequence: CSVGAVPNEQFF.

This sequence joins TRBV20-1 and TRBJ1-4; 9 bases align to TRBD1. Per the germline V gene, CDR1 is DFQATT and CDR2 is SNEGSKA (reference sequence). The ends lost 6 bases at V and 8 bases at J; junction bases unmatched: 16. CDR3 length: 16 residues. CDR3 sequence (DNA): TGCAGTGCCCCCATTGGGAGCGGACAGGGGAGCGAAAAACTGTTTTTT. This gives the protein CSAPIGSGQGSEKLFF.

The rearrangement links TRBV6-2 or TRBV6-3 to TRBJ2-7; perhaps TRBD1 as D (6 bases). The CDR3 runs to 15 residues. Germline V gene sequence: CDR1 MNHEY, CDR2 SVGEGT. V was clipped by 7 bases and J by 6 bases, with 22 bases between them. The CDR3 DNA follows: TGTGCCAGCACCGAAGACCGGGTGAAGGGGGTCGAGCAGTACTTC. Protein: CASTEDRVKGVEQYF.

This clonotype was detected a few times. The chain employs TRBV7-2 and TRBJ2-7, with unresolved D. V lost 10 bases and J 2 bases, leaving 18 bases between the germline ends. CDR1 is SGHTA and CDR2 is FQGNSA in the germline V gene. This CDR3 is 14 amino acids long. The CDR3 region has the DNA TGTGCCATCCGTCCGGCGGAGTCCCCCTACGAGCAGTACTTC. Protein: CAIRPAESPYEQYF.